This T cell receptor beta chain was sequenced during a study of spatial heterogeneity in lung cancer. For the study at large: Sequencing consistently turned up more beta-chain sequences than alpha-chain sequences.

Trimming removed 1 base at V and 8 bases at J, with 11 bases between. From germline, CDR1 is SGHVS and CDR2 FNYEAQ. CDR3 length: 14 amino acids. Time point noted: sample taken at primary tumor resection. The sequenced material consisted of unsorted whole RNA from tumor, nontumor lung or frozen PBMC. TCRdb reanalysed the 5' RACE reads using MiXCR and keeps one entry per CDR3 protein. The repertoire holds about 85,000 distinct CDR3 sequences, under 25% seen once, with 6.2% in the top ten. The source was PBMCs, collected at surgery. This sequence joins TRBV7-6 and TRBJ2-2; tentatively, D is TRBD1 or TRBD2 (5 bases each). The source of this sequence is a male donor with early-stage non-small cell lung cancer. CDR3 coding DNA: TGTGCCAGCAGCTTAGGGACACCGGGAGGGGAGCTGTTTTTT. Amino acids: CASSLGTPGGELFF.